A selection of T cell receptor beta chains follows, all from one sample in a study of T cell repertoires in cytomegalovirus infection. TCRdb re-called the reads through MiXCR, storing one row per CDR3 protein. This sample has 44,000 or so distinct CDR3 sequences, with under 25% found just once. Their cognate antigens are unknown. The sample in question was CD8+ T cells from cultured PBMCs, obtained from culture after CMV antigen stimulation. These receptors all come from a human donor in good health (CMV status not recorded). Some clones in this sample may be carry-over from other donors' samples. Both conserved end residues are part of each CDR3. A D gene is named only where the DNA matches it firmly. The listing skips clone size in some rows; elsewhere it reads once, few, many or a size class.

V,J,size,D,DNA,CDR3
TRBV7-2,TRBJ1-2,-,TRBD1,TGTGCCAGCAGCTTAGGAAGCAGGGGGCGAGGTAGTTATGGCTACACCTTC,CASSLGSRGRGSYGYTF
TRBV14,TRBJ2-7,-,-,TGTGCCAGCAGCCAAGTTCAAGGGCCCGCCGGGCAGTACTTC,CASSQVQGPAGQYF
TRBV6-2/TRBV6-3,TRBJ2-1,-,-,TGTGCCAGCAGTTACTCGAGGAGGGCCCATGAGCAGTTCTTC,CASSYSRRAHEQFF
TRBV7-6,TRBJ1-2,many,-,TGTGCCAGCAGCTTTACAGGGCAGGGCTACACCTTC,CASSFTGQGYTF
TRBV12-3/TRBV12-4,TRBJ2-5,few,-,TGTGCCAGCAGTACTAGAGGGGAGACCCAGTACTTC,CASSTRGETQYF
TRBV7-8,TRBJ2-5,few,-,TGTGCCAGCAGCTCAAGGGACTTGAGGGCGACCCAGTACTTC,CASSSRDLRATQYF
TRBV30,TRBJ2-7,-,TRBD1,TGTGCCTGGAGTCCACGACAGGGCGGATTCTCCTACGAGCAGTACTTC,CAWSPRQGGFSYEQYF
TRBV7-6,TRBJ2-5,-,-,TGTGCCAGCAGCCCGGGCAGTGGGGAGACCCAGTACTTC,CASSPGSGETQYF
TRBV2,TRBJ2-7,-,-,TGTGCCAGCAGTGATATAGGGGCTGGCGAGCAGTACTTC,CASSDIGAGEQYF
TRBV7-4,TRBJ1-1,few,-,TGTGCCAGCAGCTTATTCTCAGGGCTTTTCACTGAAGCTTTCTTT,CASSLFSGLFTEAFF
TRBV7-9,TRBJ1-5,few,-,TGTGCCAGCAGCTTAGGAGGGAACAATCAGCCCCAGCATTTT,CASSLGGNNQPQHF
TRBV7-9,TRBJ1-5,-,-,TGTGCCAGCAGCTTATCGACGGGGCCCCAGCATTTT,CASSLSTGPQHF
TRBV6-2/TRBV6-3,TRBJ1-1,-,-,TGTGCCAGCAGTTATTCCTCTCCGGGCAGGGAAGCTTTCTTT,CASSYSSPGREAFF
TRBV27,TRBJ2-7,few,TRBD2,TGTGCCAGCAGCTGGACTAGCGGTACCTACGAGCAGTACTTC,CASSWTSGTYEQYF
TRBV20-1,TRBJ2-3,few,-,TGCAGTGCTAACCGGGGTTCCGTCGGGCCAGATACGCAGTATTTT,CSANRGSVGPDTQYF
TRBV11-2,TRBJ1-5,few,-,TGTGCCAGCAGCTTGGTTCCTGGAGGCAATCAGCCCCAGCATTTT,CASSLVPGGNQPQHF